The 21 T cell receptor beta chains given below trace back to one sample, sequenced in a study of blood T cell repertoires in COVID-19. This table comes from immunoSEQ multiplex PCR, and its TCRdb copy is limited to in-frame clones, with some not included. The sample yields 180,000 or so clones, over 70% seen once. Sequencing was performed on PBMCs or T cells enriched from blood (not recorded which). These TCRs come from a man in his forties or fifties who had recovered from COVID-19.

V gene TRBV9 combines with J gene TRBJ2-1, with D maybe TRBD2 (5 bases). The V gene's germline CDR1 is SGDLS and CDR2 YYNGEE. V lost 4 bases to trimming and J lost 1 base, with 9 bases between them. The CDR3 covers 14 residues. The CDR3 is CASSPRGSYNEQFF. CDR3 sequence (DNA): TGTGCCAGCAGCCCCCGCGGGTCCTACAATGAGCAGTTCTTC.

CDR3 amino acids: CAWSVSGVNSPLHF. For the CDR3, the DNA is TGTGCCTGGAGTGTAAGCGGGGTCAATTCACCCCTCCACTTT. The V call is TRBV30, the J call TRBJ1-6; no clear D gene. CDR3 length equals 14 residues. V lost 0 bases, J lost 7 bases, and 10 bases lay in between. The V gene's germline CDR1 is GTSNPN and CDR2 SVGIG (reference sequence). Filled out from reference TRBV30 and TRBJ1-6, the complete variable domain reads SQTIHQWPATLVQPVGSPLSLECTVEGTSNPNLYWYRQAAGRGLQLLFYSVGIGQISSEVPQNLSASRPQDRQFILSSKKLLLSDSGFYLCAWSVSGVNSPLHFGNGTRLTVT.

The chain recombines TRBV3-1 (or the pseudogene TRBV3-2) with TRBJ2-3; TRBD1 agrees at 12 bases. Unmatched junction bases numbered 8, after V lost 11 bases and J lost 8 bases. CDR3 length: 13 amino acids. CDR1 is LGHDT, CDR2 YNNKEL, per germline (reference sequence). As DNA, the CDR3 is TGTGCCGTCCGGGACAGGGGGCATGTTACGCAGTATTTT. Residues: CAVRDRGHVTQYF.

The chain couples TRBV19 to TRBJ1-1; 8 bases align to TRBD1. The CDR3 has 13 amino acids. CDR1 LNHDA and CDR2 SQIVND come from the germline V gene (reference sequence). The J segment lost 4 bases and the V segment lost 3 bases, leaving 1 base of the junction unmatched. The CDR3: CASSITGGTEAFF. In nucleotides, the CDR3 is TGTGCCAGTAGTATTACAGGGGGCACTGAAGCTTTCTTT.

In this sample, this clone turned up many times. The CDR3 loop is CASSLPPFREQYF. CDR3 nucleotide sequence: TGTGCCAGCAGCTTACCCCCCTTCCGGGAGCAGTACTTC. V gene TRBV7-8 combines with J gene TRBJ2-7; no firm D call. The ends were cut back, 2 bases at V and 7 bases at J, with 12 bases in the middle. CDR1 and CDR2 (germline): SGHVS, FQNEAQ. The CDR3 consists of 13 residues.

The J gene is TRBJ1-2, the V gene TRBV12-3 or TRBV12-4, with 7 bases identical to TRBD1. The CDR3 is 13 amino acids. J gave up 5 bases and V 6 bases, and 6 bases lay outside the gene matches. Here the CDR3 reads CASRTDRTYGYTF. The CDR3 nucleotides are TGTGCCAGCAGAACGGACAGGACGTATGGCTACACCTTC.

V usage is TRBV5-5 and J usage is TRBJ1-6, with TRBD1 matching 8 bases. Per the germline V gene, CDR1 is SGHKS and CDR2 is YYEKEE (reference sequence). The CDR3 sequence is 15 residues long. V lost 1 base and J lost 5; bases outside the gene matches: 2. The CDR3 loop reads CASSLTGQDNSPLHF. DNA of the CDR3: TGTGCCAGCAGCTTGACGGGACAGGATAATTCACCCCTCCACTTT.

The rearrangement links TRBV21-1 to TRBJ2-7; TRBD1 is the table's D call and was not checked against the DNA. TRBV21-1 corresponds to a pseudogene. The CDR3 spans 14 residues. This CDR3 is CASSRQDDSYEQYF. The CDR3 region has the DNA TGTGCCAGCAGCAGACAGGATGACTCCTACGAGCAGTACTTC.

The chain is built from TRBV5-5 and TRBJ1-3, with D possibly being TRBD1 (5 bases). This CDR3 spans 17 amino acids. Between the trimmed V and J ends, which lost 2 bases and 1 base, there was a span of 16 bases. Germline CDR1 reads SGHKS; CDR2 reads YYEKEE (reference sequence). The chain's CDR3 is CASSLHRTGSSGNTIYF. The CDR3 DNA follows: TGTGCCAGCAGCTTACATCGAACAGGAAGTTCTGGAAACACCATATATTTT.

The V gene is TRBV5-1, the J gene TRBJ2-1; 11 bases agree with TRBD2. The V segment lost 4 bases and the J segment 9 bases; nucleotides outside the gene matches: 15. Per the germline V gene, CDR1 is SGHRS and CDR2 is YFSETQ. This CDR3 has 17 amino acids. The CDR3 loop is CASSPYAGSLAGGEQFF. For the CDR3, the DNA is TGCGCCAGCAGCCCTTATGCAGGGAGTCTAGCGGGAGGTGAGCAGTTCTTC.

The rearrangement links TRBV7-2 to TRBJ1-3; 9 nucleotides match TRBD1. CDR3 length: 15 residues. J was trimmed by 4 bases and V by 4 bases; bases with no gene match: 5. Looked up from germline, CDR1 is SGHTA and CDR2 is FQGNSA. CDR3 sequence reads: CASSSRTGAGNTIYF. Here the CDR3 DNA reads TGTGCCAGCAGCTCTCGGACAGGGGCGGGAAACACCATATATTTT.

The chain combines TRBV28 with TRBJ2-1, with D possibly matching TRBD2 (5 bases). Trimming left V 7 bases short and J 6 bases short, with 25 bases between. The germline CDR1 and CDR2 sequences are MDHEN and SYDVKM. CDR3 length equals 17 residues. The CDR3 nucleotides read TGTGCCAGCACCTTACCTCAAGGCGGGCCTCACTTCAATGAGCAGTTCTTC. It translates to CASTLPQGGPHFNEQFF.

In this sample, this clone turned up a few times. J is TRBJ2-7 and V is TRBV9, with 7 bases that match TRBD2. Germline V gene lookup returns CDR1 SGDLS and CDR2 YYNGEE. The CDR3 is 12 residues long. The V segment lost 4 bases and the J segment 5 bases; nucleotides outside the gene matches: 3. The CDR3 protein is CASSPRGDEQYF. DNA for the CDR3: TGTGCCAGCAGCCCCCGGGGGGACGAGCAGTACTTC.

V gene TRBV5-1 combines with J gene TRBJ2-5; 8 bases match TRBD1. The CDR3 sequence is 16 residues long. With V trimmed by 4 bases and J by 1 base, 9 bases remained unmatched. Germline V CDR1 and CDR2: SGHRS, YFSETQ. CDR3 coding DNA: TGCGCCAGCAGCCCTGGACAGGGCATAGGCCAAGAGACCCAGTACTTC. It is translated as CASSPGQGIGQETQYF.

The V gene is TRBV27, the J gene TRBJ1-3; D is perhaps TRBD1 (5 bases). Per germline, CDR1 MNHEY and CDR2 SMNVEV (reference sequence). The CDR3 sequence is 14 residues long. V was clipped by 7 bases and J by 5 bases, with 15 bases between them. This CDR3 reads CASIGGIFRNTIYF. CDR3 coding DNA: TGTGCCAGCATCGGGGGAATCTTCCGAAACACCATATATTTT.

The chain uses TRBV9 and TRBJ2-5; 9 bases agree with TRBD1. V shed 4 bases, J shed 3 bases, and the junction held 4 bases outside the gene matches. From germline, CDR1 is SGDLS and CDR2 YYNGEE. The CDR3 is 14 residues long. CDR3 nucleotides: TGTGCCAGCAGCCACCGGACAGGGGAAGAGACCCAGTACTTC. The encoded protein is CASSHRTGEETQYF.

The rearrangement uses TRBV5-1 and TRBJ2-3; 9 bases agree with TRBD2. The CDR3 runs 14 residues. CDR1 is SGHRS, CDR2 YFSETQ, per germline. J lost 4 bases, V lost 4 bases, and 4 bases had no gene match. The CDR3 DNA is TGCGCCAGCAGCCCTCGCGGGGGGGCAGATACGCAGTATTTT. As protein: CASSPRGGADTQYF.

The chain links TRBV19 to TRBJ1-3; D may be TRBD1 (5 bases). From germline, CDR1 is LNHDA and CDR2 SQIVND (reference sequence). This CDR3 has 13 residues. Deletions cut 9 bases from V and 0 bases from J, with 9 bases between. CDR3 loop: CARTQDSGNTIYF. The CDR3 DNA follows: TGTGCCAGAACACAGGACTCTGGAAACACCATATATTTT.

The chain employs TRBV7-9 and TRBJ1-1, with D maybe TRBD1 (5 bases). CDR1 is SEHNR and CDR2 is FQNEAQ in the germline V gene (reference sequence). The V end was cut by 1 base, the J end by 7 bases, with 16 bases between. CDR3 length equals 15 residues. CDR3 residues: CASSLEAGNWGEAFF. The CDR3 nucleotides read TGTGCCAGCAGCTTAGAGGCAGGGAACTGGGGTGAAGCTTTCTTT.

V usage is TRBV5-1 and J usage is TRBJ1-5, with D maybe TRBD1 (6 bases). CDR1 SGHRS and CDR2 YFSETQ come from the germline V gene. Trimming left V 4 bases short and J 3 bases short, with 20 bases between. This CDR3 comprises 17 residues. The CDR3 DNA reads as TGCGCCAGCAGCCCGGTCCCAGGGGAGGGGACCAATCAGCCCCAGCATTTT. This gives the protein CASSPVPGEGTNQPQHF.

A few counts support this clone. CDR3 loop: CSVETAGDRRYEQYF. CDR3 nucleotides: TGCAGCGTTGAGACGGCGGGGGACAGGAGATACGAGCAGTACTTC. The chain couples TRBV29-1 to TRBJ2-7; D is possibly TRBD1 (8 bases). The germline V and J ends were trimmed by 3 bases and 4 bases, with 19 bases remaining between them. Germline V lookup: CDR1 SQVTM, CDR2 ANQGSEA. This CDR3 has 15 residues.